The 28 T cell receptor beta chains reported below all come from one sample, sequenced in a study of blood T cell repertoires in COVID-19. Assay: immunoSEQ multiplex PCR; the TCRdb copy retains only in-frame clones and omits some. The sample includes 140,000 to 150,000 clones, approximately 88% of them seen just once. The sample consisted of peripheral blood. These TCRs come from a man in his 70s with acute or convalescent COVID-19.

J is TRBJ2-5 and V is TRBV5-4; 8 nucleotides align to TRBD1. This CDR3 is built from 16 residues. Germline CDR1 is SGHNT and CDR2 is YYREEE (reference sequence). The V segment lost 1 base and the J segment 4 bases; nucleotides outside the gene matches: 9. CDR3 region: CASSLLAGGLRETQYF. As DNA, the CDR3 is TGTGCCAGCAGCTTGTTGGCAGGGGGCCTTCGAGAGACCCAGTACTTC.

CDR3: CASSEYDGEERQPQHF. The CDR3 region has the DNA TGTGCCAGCAGTGAATACGACGGGGAGGAAAGGCAGCCCCAGCATTTT. This chain connects TRBV6-1 to TRBJ1-5; D gene ambiguous. This CDR3 region has 16 residues. The V gene lost 2 bases and the J gene lost 7 bases, with 18 bases spanning the gap. The germline V gene encodes CDR1 MNHNS and CDR2 SASEGT.

This clone occurred once. This chain links TRBV30 with TRBJ2-3, with D possibly TRBD2 on 6 matching bases. Trimming took 0 bases from V and 3 from J, leaving 16 bases between them. The CDR3 extends over 16 amino acids. Germline CDR1 reads GTSNPN; CDR2 reads SVGIG (reference sequence). The CDR3 protein is CAWSVGSGVATDTQYF. CDR3 DNA: TGTGCCTGGAGTGTAGGGTCGGGAGTTGCGACAGATACGCAGTATTTT. The full variable domain, rest sourced from reference TRBV30 and TRBJ2-3, is SQTIHQWPATLVQPVGSPLSLECTVEGTSNPNLYWYRQAAGRGLQLLFYSVGIGQISSEVPQNLSASRPQDRQFILSSKKLLLSDSGFYLCAWSVGSGVATDTQYFGPGTRLTVL.

This clone was picked up one time. The chain is built from TRBV6-6 and TRBJ2-7; 11 bases are a match to TRBD1. Germline CDR1 is MNHNY and CDR2 is SVGAGI (reference sequence). This CDR3 region has 18 residues. V shed 5 bases, J shed 6 bases, and the junction held 18 bases outside the gene matches. The CDR3 coding sequence is TGTGCCAGCAGTCTTGGGACAGGGGGTGGGAGTGGAGCGGGCGAGCAGTACTTC. It codes for CASSLGTGGGSGAGEQYF.

V and J are TRBV28 and TRBJ2-7, with D perhaps TRBD1 (5 bases). Germline assignment: CDR1 MDHEN and CDR2 SYDVKM. Trimming removed 5 bases from V and 4 bases from J, with 15 bases in between. The CDR3 has 14 residues. The CDR3 spells CASSSPGNSYEQYF. The CDR3 DNA reads as TGTGCCAGCAGTAGTCCAGGGAATTCATACGAGCAGTACTTC.

The genes are TRBV3-1 (or the pseudogene TRBV3-2) and TRBJ2-7; 10 bases fit TRBD2. The CDR3 has 14 amino acids. Germline V gene data show CDR1 as LGHDT and CDR2 as YNNKEL (reference sequence). The ends lost 6 bases at V and 1 base at J; junction bases unmatched: 3. The CDR3 reads CASRPTSGSYEQYF. In nucleotides, the CDR3 is TGTGCCAGCAGGCCGACTAGCGGGTCCTACGAGCAGTACTTC.

This clone was seen only once. The chain recombines TRBV5-4 with TRBJ2-1; 8 bases match TRBD2. Germline assignment: CDR1 SGHNT and CDR2 YYREEE (reference sequence). The CDR3 loop spans 14 amino acids. Trimming at V came to 4 bases and at J to 8 bases, leaving 8 bases not matched to a gene. DNA for the CDR3: TGTGCCAGCAGCCCCGGGGGGGCGAGCGATGAGCAGTTCTTC. As protein: CASSPGGASDEQFF.

The DNA for the CDR3 is TGTGCCACCTCCCATCAGTCCATTCAGTACTTC. Amino acid sequence: CATSHQSIQYF. V is TRBV28 and J is TRBJ2-4; D call uncertain. Trimming removed 10 bases at V and 9 bases at J, with 13 bases between. The CDR3 is 11 amino acids. Germline CDR1 is MDHEN and CDR2 is SYDVKM. Supplemented by reference TRBV28 and TRBJ2-4, the full variable domain reads DVKVTQSSRYLVKRTGEKVFLECVQDMDHENMFWYRQDPGLGLRLIYFSYDVKMKEKGDIPEGYSVSREKKERFSLILESASTNQTSMYLCATSHQSIQYFGAGTRLSVL.

The chain couples TRBV2 to TRBJ1-4; TRBD1 matches 7 bases. This CDR3 is 14 amino acids long. V lost 6 bases to trimming and J lost 3 bases; unmatched junction nucleotides: 4. The germline V gene has CDR1 SNHLY and CDR2 FYNNEI. The CDR3 protein is CASRDGTANEKLFF. DNA for the CDR3: TGTGCCAGCAGAGACGGGACAGCTAATGAAAAACTGTTTTTT.

The chain recombines TRBV4-1 with TRBJ2-1; 13 bases fit TRBD2. CDR3 length: 17 amino acids. Per germline, CDR1 MGHRA and CDR2 YSYEKL. After removal of 1 base from V and 5 bases from J, the junction contained 5 bases not matched to a gene. CDR3 sequence: CASSQAGTSGANNEQFF. The CDR3 DNA is TGCGCCAGCAGCCAAGCTGGGACTAGCGGGGCCAACAATGAGCAGTTCTTC.

The chain has TRBV6-5 and TRBJ2-5; D uncertain. V was pared by 0 bases and J by 2 bases, with 7 bases between. The CDR3 runs to 14 residues. The germline gives CDR1 MNHEY, CDR2 SVGAGI. Here the CDR3 reads CASSYSTPQETQYF. CDR3 DNA: TGTGCCAGCAGTTACTCGACACCTCAAGAGACCCAGTACTTC.

This sequence joins TRBV5-1 and TRBJ2-7, with a possible D match to TRBD2 (5 bases). This CDR3 is 15 amino acids long. V gave up 1 base and J gave up 0 bases, with 11 bases separating them. Germline assignment: CDR1 SGHRS and CDR2 YFSETQ. The CDR3: CASSLNGGNSYEQYF. CDR3 DNA sequence: TGCGCCAGCAGCTTGAACGGAGGCAACTCCTACGAGCAGTACTTC.

CDR3 sequence (DNA): TGCAGTGCTAGTGACGACAGTCCTTCGATAACGCAGTATTTT. It translates to CSASDDSPSITQYF. The V call is TRBV20-1, the J call TRBJ2-3, with D possibly TRBD1 on 5 matching bases. CDR1 is DFQATT, CDR2 SNEGSKA, per germline (reference sequence). Trimming took 3 bases from V and 9 from J, leaving 19 bases between them. There are 14 residues in the CDR3.

On this clone: Different DNA sequences within this sample yield the same CDR3. The chain joins TRBV24-1 to TRBJ1-2; D is possibly TRBD1 (6 bases). The V and J ends lost 2 bases and 2 bases respectively, with 8 bases between them. The germline gives CDR1 KGHDR, CDR2 SFDVKD. This CDR3 spans 14 amino acids. The CDR3 is CATSDSGQNYGYTF. The CDR3, as DNA: TGTGCCACCAGTGATTCCGGACAGAACTATGGCTACACCTTC.

V and J are TRBV5-1 and TRBJ1-5, with 7 positions matching TRBD1. V trimming: 5 bases; J trimming: 4 bases; junction bases outside the gene matches: 3. Germline CDR1 SGHRS, CDR2 YFSETQ. The CDR3 has 13 amino acids. CDR3: CASSRQGNQPQHF. Written as DNA, the CDR3 is TGCGCCAGCAGTCGACAGGGTAATCAGCCCCAGCATTTT.

This clone was detected only a few times. The genes are TRBV10-2 and TRBJ1-2, with D possibly TRBD1 on 6 matching bases. The CDR3 totals 13 residues. The germline CDR1 and CDR2 sequences are WSHSY and SAAADI. V was cut by 2 bases and J by 8 bases, with 12 bases left in between. The CDR3 loop reads CASSEEGGHGYTF. In DNA form, the CDR3 reads TGCGCCAGCAGTGAGGAGGGGGGGCACGGCTACACCTTC.

The chain is built from TRBV5-4 and TRBJ1-4, with 7 bases that match TRBD1. The V and J ends lost 4 bases and 6 bases, in that order; junction bases with no gene match: 6. CDR3 length: 14 amino acids. Germline V CDR1 and CDR2: SGHNT, YYREEE (reference sequence). The CDR3 sequence: CASSLQGQDEKLFF. The CDR3 DNA sequence: TGTGCCAGCAGCCTACAGGGGCAGGATGAAAAACTGTTTTTT.

The V and J genes are TRBV7-3 and TRBJ1-6, with TRBD1 as a possible D gene (5 bases). Trimming stripped 4 bases from V and 7 bases from J, with 14 bases between. CDR1 and CDR2 (germline): SGHTA, FQGTGA. CDR3 size: 15 residues. CDR3 nucleotide sequence: TGTGCCAGCAGCTCCTCGGGGGGAACGAATTCACCCCTCCACTTT. Amino acids: CASSSSGGTNSPLHF. The complete variable domain, with remaining parts taken from reference TRBV7-3 and TRBJ1-6, reads GAGVSQTPSNKVTEKGKYVELRCDPISGHTALYWYRQSLGQGPEFLIYFQGTGAADDSGLPNDRFFAVRPEGSVSTLKIQRTERGDSAVYLCASSSSGGTNSPLHFGNGTRLTVT.

The V gene is TRBV6-5, the J gene TRBJ2-6, with no clear D. Trimming pared 2 bases from V and 0 bases from J, leaving 8 bases between. The CDR3 is made up of 16 amino acids. Germline-derived CDR1 and CDR2 are MNHEY and SVGAGI. CDR3 amino acids: CASSYRLRSGANVLTF. The CDR3 DNA reads as TGTGCCAGCAGTTACCGACTCCGCTCTGGGGCCAACGTCCTGACTTTC.

The chain recombines TRBV6-5 with TRBJ1-5; possible D gene TRBD1, 6 bases. CDR3 length: 13 amino acids. From germline, CDR1 is MNHEY and CDR2 SVGAGI. V was pared by 6 bases and J by 6 bases, with 12 bases between. The DNA for the CDR3 is TGTGCCAGCAGATTGGACAGCGCTCAGCCCCAGCATTTT. Protein product: CASRLDSAQPQHF.

J is TRBJ2-5 and V is TRBV7-9, with D hard to call. Deletions cut 4 bases from V and 8 bases from J, with 11 bases between. The germline V gene encodes CDR1 SEHNR and CDR2 FQNEAQ (reference sequence). The CDR3 contains 12 residues. The CDR3 DNA reads TGTGCCAGCAGCTCAGCCATTTTCACCCAGTACTTC. Its protein is CASSSAIFTQYF.

This sequence joins TRBV4-1 and TRBJ1-5, with a tentative D call TRBD1 (5 bases). V was shortened by 2 bases and J by 3 bases, with 11 bases between the two germline ends. CDR1 and CDR2 (germline): MGHRA, YSYEKL. The CDR3 totals 15 residues. DNA of the CDR3: TGCGCCAGCAGCCAACCGGGACTGCCCAATCAGCCCCAGCATTTT. Translated, it gives CASSQPGLPNQPQHF.

This sequence joins TRBV30 and TRBJ1-1; 8 bases are a match to TRBD1. V was pared by 4 bases and J by 7 bases, with 8 bases of the junction left unmatched. This CDR3 spans 13 amino acids. CDR1 and CDR2 from the germline V gene are GTSNPN and SVGIG (reference sequence). CDR3 DNA sequence: TGTGCCTGGATCAACGGACAGGGTCTTGAAGCTTTCTTT. It translates to CAWINGQGLEAFF.

V and J are TRBV11-1 and TRBJ2-7, with 9 bases identical to TRBD1. Germline loops: CDR1 SGHAT, CDR2 FQDESV (reference sequence). V was clipped by 2 bases and J by 4 bases; unmatched bases: 3. The CDR3 loop spans 14 amino acids. This CDR3 is CASSLRDRGYEQYF. The CDR3 bases are TGTGCCAGCAGCTTAAGAGACAGGGGGTACGAGCAGTACTTC. Looking up the rest from reference TRBV11-1 and TRBJ2-7 gives the full variable domain: EAEVAQSPRYKITEKSQAVAFWCDPISGHATLYWYRQILGQGPELLVQFQDESVVDDSQLPKDRFSAERLKGVDSTLKIQPAELGDSAMYLCASSLRDRGYEQYFGPGTRLTVT.

This chain connects TRBV7-9 to TRBJ1-1, with TRBD1 matching over 8 bases. CDR3 length: 16 amino acids. Germline V CDR1 and CDR2: SEHNR, FQNEAQ (reference sequence). V lost 4 bases and J lost 1; bases outside the gene matches: 8. The CDR3 spells CASSWSGGAGNTEAFF. CDR3 DNA sequence: TGTGCCAGCAGCTGGTCAGGGGGCGCGGGGAACACTGAAGCTTTCTTT.

The chain's CDR3 is CASSLGRGDSNQPQHF. The CDR3 region has the DNA TGTGCCAGCAGCTTAGGTCGCGGGGATAGCAATCAGCCCCAGCATTTT. The genes are TRBV7-9 and TRBJ1-5; D gene ambiguous. Germline CDR1 reads SEHNR; CDR2 reads FQNEAQ (reference sequence). The CDR3 extends over 16 amino acids. V lost 1 base, J lost 0 bases, and 10 bases lay in between.

This clone has a single count. The V and J genes are TRBV10-1 and TRBJ1-2; 7 nucleotides align to TRBD1. There are 18 residues in the CDR3. Germline trimming cut 4 bases from V and 5 bases from J; bases unmatched to any gene: 19. The germline V gene encodes CDR1 WNHNN and CDR2 SYGVQD (reference sequence). For the CDR3, the DNA is TGCGCCAGCAGTGGGACAGGCCCAGGGTGGCGGAACCTTTATGGCTACACCTTC. Translated, it gives CASSGTGPGWRNLYGYTF.

The rearrangement joins TRBV21-1 to TRBJ1-3; the D segment call TRBD1 is taken from the table without a DNA check. TRBV21-1 is classified as a pseudogene. CDR3 length equals 18 residues. CDR3 in amino acids: CASSRTAGQALSGNTIYF. CDR3 sequence (DNA): TGTGCCAGCAGTCGAACCGCAGGACAGGCTCTCTCTGGAAACACCATATATTTT.